This paragraph reports one TCR beta chain. The antigen is not known. This entry comes from a study of brain T cells in children with intractable seizures. Time point indicated: blood from clinic visit 5 months post-surgery; TSC patient then seizure free. The sequenced cases were selected for having the highest brain T cell transcript signatures. At least one anti-epileptic drug was given before surgery. Study-wide results and caveats: Absence of clones before surgery may stem from lower sequencing depth.

Profiling relied on immunoSEQ multiplex PCR, and the TCRdb table lists in-frame clones only, not all of them. The sample consists of approximately 330,000 clones, over 90% of them appearing once. The source was peripheral blood, collected roughly 5 months after surgery. The TCR sequence derives from a boy under two years old with tuberous sclerosis and intractable seizures.

The CDR3 here is CASSIAGLAGAPDTQYF. The CDR3 region has the DNA TGTGCCAGTAGTATAGCCGGACTAGCGGGGGCCCCGGATACGCAGTATTTT. The chain joins TRBV19 to TRBJ2-3; 13 bases match TRBD2. The CDR3 contains 17 residues. J lost 6 bases, V lost 1 base, and 7 bases had no gene match. Per the germline V gene, CDR1 is LNHDA and CDR2 is SQIVND (reference sequence).